These T cell receptor beta chains were read from a single sample in a study of blood T cells in healthy people across ages. TCRdb ran MiXCR on the 5' RACE reads and lists one entry per CDR3 protein. The data show 550,000 to 600,000 distinct CDR3 sequences, approximately 30% seen once. The material sequenced was blood. Receptor source: a woman in her 70s in good health. Each CDR3 is given with its conserved first and last residue. The D gene is left open where the match is weak. Not all rows give a size; the values are once, few, many and, for expanded clones, a class.

D gene | J gene | V gene | clone size | CDR3 protein | CDR3 DNA
TRBD1 | TRBJ1-1 | TRBV7-9 | NA | CASSVLGQGNTEAFF | TGTGCCAGCAGCGTATTGGGACAGGGGAACACTGAAGCTTTCTTT
TRBD1 | TRBJ1-1 | TRBV5-1 | NA | CASSVETGLNTEAFF | TGCGCCAGCAGCGTGGAGACAGGGCTAAACACTGAAGCTTTCTTT
NA | TRBJ1-1 | TRBV27 | NA | CASSARLGLNTEAFF | TGTGCCAGCAGCGCACGACTGGGGTTGAACACTGAAGCTTTCTTT
TRBD2 | TRBJ2-1 | TRBV5-1 | few | CASTKMRGGQIYNEQFF | TGCGCCAGCACGAAGATGCGGGGGGGCCAAATCTACAATGAGCAGTTCTTC
NA | TRBJ2-3 | TRBV20-1 | NA | CSAGDISTDTQYF | TGCAGTGCTGGGGACATCAGCACAGATACGCAGTATTTT
TRBD1 | TRBJ1-1 | TRBV7-2 | NA | CASSSQGVGAFF | TGTGCCAGCAGCTCGCAGGGGGTAGGTGCTTTCTTT
TRBD1 | TRBJ1-1 | TRBV29-1 | NA | CSVKRTGLLEAFF | TGCAGCGTGAAACGGACAGGGCTTTTAGAAGCTTTCTTT
NA | TRBJ1-1 | TRBV5-1 | NA | CASRRESDEAFF | TGCGCCAGCAGAAGGGAAAGCGATGAAGCTTTCTTT
TRBD1 | TRBJ2-5 | TRBV12-3/TRBV12-4 | NA | CASGGQHQETQYF | TGTGCCAGCGGGGGACAGCACCAAGAGACCCAGTACTTC
NA | TRBJ1-2 | TRBV20-1 | few | CSARGVSGANYGYTF | TGCAGTGCTAGAGGAGTCTCGGGCGCTAACTATGGCTACACCTTC
NA | TRBJ2-5 | TRBV7-2 | NA | CASSLRSRAGAHF | TGTGCCAGCAGCTTAAGGTCTCGGGCGGGGGCACACTTC
NA | TRBJ1-2 | TRBV4-3 | NA | CASSQDHGGYGYTF | TGCGCCAGCAGCCAAGACCATGGAGGGTATGGCTACACCTTC
TRBD1 | TRBJ1-1 | TRBV28 | few | CASSLSGGGWNTEAFF | TGTGCCAGCAGTTTATCAGGGGGCGGGTGGAACACTGAAGCTTTCTTT
TRBD1 | TRBJ1-3 | TRBV6-6 | NA | CASSYSQGRGLGNTIYF | TGTGCCAGCAGTTACTCGCAGGGCAGGGGGCTTGGAAACACCATATATTTT
NA | TRBJ1-1 | TRBV3-1 | NA | CASSQPDSEAFF | TGTGCCAGCAGCCAACCTGACAGTGAAGCTTTCTTT
NA | TRBJ2-3 | TRBV3-1 | once | CASSHSLAGAGDTQYF | TGTGCCAGCAGCCATTCACTAGCAGGGGCTGGAGATACGCAGTATTTT
TRBD2 | TRBJ2-3 | TRBV5-1 | many | CASSLGSSGGSDTQYF | TGCGCCAGCAGCTTGGGTTCTAGCGGGGGGTCAGATACGCAGTATTTT
NA | TRBJ2-1 | TRBV3-1 | once | CASSQGGSAYNEQFF | TGTGCCAGCAGCCAAGGGGGGTCCGCCTACAATGAGCAGTTCTTC
TRBD1 | TRBJ2-2 | TRBV20-1 | few | CSAFRDSQTGELFF | TGCAGTGCATTTCGGGACAGCCAAACCGGGGAGCTGTTTTTT
NA | TRBJ1-4 | TRBV4-3 | few | CASSPRALSGNEKLFF | TGCGCCAGCAGCCCGCGGGCTCTCTCGGGGAATGAAAAACTGTTTTTT
NA | TRBJ2-2 | TRBV29-1 | once | CSVGQAINTGELFF | TGCAGCGTTGGGCAGGCGATTAACACCGGGGAGCTGTTTTTT
NA | TRBJ2-5 | TRBV7-9 | few | CASSLDSVGKTQYF | TGTGCCAGCAGCTTGGACTCCGTCGGGAAGACCCAGTACTTC
TRBD1 | TRBJ1-2 | TRBV6-5 | few | CASSYRAAGGRGYTF | TGTGCCAGCAGTTATAGGGCCGCAGGGGGCCGAGGCTACACCTTC
NA | TRBJ1-4 | TRBV6-6 | NA | CASSYPLRQGGEKLFF | TGTGCCAGCAGTTACCCCCTTAGACAAGGCGGGGAAAAACTGTTTTTT
NA | TRBJ1-1 | TRBV7-2 | NA | CASSPRRDNTEAFF | TGTGCCAGCAGCCCCAGGAGGGATAACACTGAAGCTTTCTTT
TRBD1 | TRBJ1-4 | TRBV4-1 | few | CASSQLRGQGTSTNEKLFF | TGCGCCAGCAGCCAGTTAAGGGGACAGGGAACCTCAACTAATGAAAAACTGTTTTTT
TRBD2 | TRBJ2-1 | TRBV5-1 | few | CASSLGGGDHNEQFF | TGCGCCAGCAGCTTAGGCGGGGGGGATCACAATGAGCAGTTCTTC
NA | TRBJ1-2 | TRBV12-3/TRBV12-4 | few | CASSSPSGANYGYTF | TGTGCCAGCAGTTCCCCATCGGGAGCAAACTATGGCTACACCTTC
NA | TRBJ2-7 | TRBV4-1 | NA | CASSQRDSYEQYF | TGCGCCAGCAGCCAGAGGGACTCCTACGAGCAGTACTTC
NA | TRBJ2-7 | TRBV7-2 | NA | CANSLDWRGQTYEQYF | TGTGCCAACAGCTTAGATTGGAGGGGACAGACCTACGAGCAGTACTTC
NA | TRBJ2-2 | TRBV20-1 | few | CSARPLGVSNTGELFF | TGCAGTGCTAGGCCCCTAGGGGTTTCGAACACCGGGGAGCTGTTTTTT
NA | TRBJ2-1 | TRBV9 | NA | CASSGTGSIPYNEQFF | TGTGCCAGCAGCGGTACGGGCTCAATCCCCTACAATGAGCAGTTCTTC
NA | TRBJ1-1 | TRBV29-1 | NA | CSARTGQNTEAFF | TGCAGCGCCAGGACCGGGCAGAACACTGAAGCTTTCTTT
NA | TRBJ1-5 | TRBV6-1 | NA | CASSEMGTQNNQPQHF | TGTGCCAGCAGTGAAATGGGCACCCAGAATAATCAGCCCCAGCATTTT
NA | TRBJ1-6 | TRBV9 | NA | CASSVVEGQGSPLHF | TGTGCCAGCAGCGTAGTGGAGGGACAAGGGTCACCCCTCCACTTT
TRBD2 | TRBJ2-5 | TRBV20-1 | NA | CSALSSGGPQETQYF | TGCAGTGCCCTCTCTAGCGGGGGGCCACAAGAGACCCAGTACTTC
TRBD1 | TRBJ1-4 | TRBV20-1 | NA | CSAGEGAGNEKLFF | TGCAGTGCCGGGGAGGGGGCCGGTAATGAAAAACTGTTTTTT
NA | TRBJ2-5 | TRBV4-3 | few | CASSQPAPGEWVETQYF | TGCGCCAGCAGCCAACCGGCCCCGGGGGAGTGGGTAGAGACCCAGTACTTC
TRBD1 | TRBJ2-1 | TRBV24-1 | few | CATSVGQGGWDEQFF | TGTGCCACCAGTGTAGGACAGGGAGGTTGGGATGAGCAGTTCTTC
NA | TRBJ1-4 | TRBV7-2 | NA | CASSLLTGAGEKLFF | TGTGCCAGCAGCTTATTGACGGGAGCGGGTGAAAAACTGTTTTTT
NA | TRBJ2-6 | TRBV7-2 | few | CASSLTGSAGANVLTF | TGTGCCAGCAGCCTCACAGGATCGGCTGGGGCCAACGTCCTGACTTTC
TRBD2 | TRBJ2-3 | TRBV20-1 | few | CSAPKLAGRSTDTQYF | TGCAGTGCACCGAAACTAGCGGGGAGATCCACAGATACGCAGTATTTT
NA | TRBJ2-7 | TRBV7-2 | NA | CASSPLGRGDEQYF | TGTGCCAGCAGCCCCCTTGGGCGAGGAGACGAGCAGTACTTC